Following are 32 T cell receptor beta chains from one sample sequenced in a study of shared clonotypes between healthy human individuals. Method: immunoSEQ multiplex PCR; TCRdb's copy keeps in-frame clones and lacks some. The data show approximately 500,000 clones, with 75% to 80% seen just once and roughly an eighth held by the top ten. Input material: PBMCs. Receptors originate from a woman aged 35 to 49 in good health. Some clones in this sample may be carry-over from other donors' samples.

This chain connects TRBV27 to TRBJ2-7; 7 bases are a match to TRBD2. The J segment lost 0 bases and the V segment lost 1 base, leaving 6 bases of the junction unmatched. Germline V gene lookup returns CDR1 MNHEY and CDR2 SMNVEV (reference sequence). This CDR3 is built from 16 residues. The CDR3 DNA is TGTGCCAGCAGTTTATTGGGGCGGGGGACCTCCTACGAGCAGTACTTC. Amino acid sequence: CASSLLGRGTSYEQYF.

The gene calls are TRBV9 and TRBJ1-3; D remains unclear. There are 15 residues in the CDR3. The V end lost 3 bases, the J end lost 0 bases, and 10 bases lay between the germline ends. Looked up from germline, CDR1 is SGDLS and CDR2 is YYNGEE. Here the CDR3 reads CASSAEGHSGNTIYF. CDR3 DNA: TGTGCCAGCAGCGCCGAAGGCCACTCTGGAAACACCATATATTTT.

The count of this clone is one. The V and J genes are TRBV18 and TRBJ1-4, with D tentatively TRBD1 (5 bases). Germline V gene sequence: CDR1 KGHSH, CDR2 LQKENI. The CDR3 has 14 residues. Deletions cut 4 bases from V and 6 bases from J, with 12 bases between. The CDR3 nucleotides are TGTGCCAGCTCACACGGGGACGGGGATGAAAAACTGTTTTTT. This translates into CASSHGDGDEKLFF.

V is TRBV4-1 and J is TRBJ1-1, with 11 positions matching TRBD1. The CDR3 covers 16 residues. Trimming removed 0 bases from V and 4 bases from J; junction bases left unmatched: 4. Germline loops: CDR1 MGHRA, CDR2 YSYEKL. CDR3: CASSQDGTGGVTEAFF. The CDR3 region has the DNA TGCGCCAGCAGCCAAGATGGGACAGGGGGTGTCACTGAAGCTTTCTTT.

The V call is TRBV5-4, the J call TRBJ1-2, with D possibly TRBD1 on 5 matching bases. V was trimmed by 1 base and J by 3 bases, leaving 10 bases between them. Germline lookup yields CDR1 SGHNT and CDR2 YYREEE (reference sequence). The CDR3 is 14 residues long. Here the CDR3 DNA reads TGTGCCAGCAGCTTGATGGGGGTGGACTATGGCTACACCTTC. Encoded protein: CASSLMGVDYGYTF.

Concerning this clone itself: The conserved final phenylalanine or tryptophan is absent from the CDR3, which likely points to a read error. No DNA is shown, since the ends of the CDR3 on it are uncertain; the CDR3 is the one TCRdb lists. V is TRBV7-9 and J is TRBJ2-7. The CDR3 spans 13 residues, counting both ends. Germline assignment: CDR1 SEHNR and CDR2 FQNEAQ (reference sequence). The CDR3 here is CASSLRTSSLPVY.

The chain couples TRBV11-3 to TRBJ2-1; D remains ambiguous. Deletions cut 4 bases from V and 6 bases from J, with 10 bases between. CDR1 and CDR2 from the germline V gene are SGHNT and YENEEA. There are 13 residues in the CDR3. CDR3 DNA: TGTGCCAGCAGCTCTAGAACGGGCAATGAGCAGTTCTTC. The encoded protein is CASSSRTGNEQFF.

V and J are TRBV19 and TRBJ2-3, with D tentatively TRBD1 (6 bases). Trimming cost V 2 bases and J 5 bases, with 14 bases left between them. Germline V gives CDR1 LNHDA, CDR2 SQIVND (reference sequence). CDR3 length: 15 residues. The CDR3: CASSIRDILRDTQYF. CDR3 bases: TGTGCCAGTAGTATAAGGGACATCTTGAGAGATACGCAGTATTTT.

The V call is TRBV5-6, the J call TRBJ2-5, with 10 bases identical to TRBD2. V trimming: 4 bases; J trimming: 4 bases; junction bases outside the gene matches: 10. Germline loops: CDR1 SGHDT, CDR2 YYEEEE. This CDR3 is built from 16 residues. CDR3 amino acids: CASSQRASGSIETQYF. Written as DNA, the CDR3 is TGTGCCAGCAGCCAGAGGGCTAGCGGGAGTATAGAGACCCAGTACTTC.

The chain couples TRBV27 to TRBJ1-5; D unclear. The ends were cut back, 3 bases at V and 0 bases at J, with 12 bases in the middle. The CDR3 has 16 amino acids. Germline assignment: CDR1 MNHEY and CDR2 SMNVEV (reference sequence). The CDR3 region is CASSLLSGYSNQPQHF. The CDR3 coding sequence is TGTGCCAGCAGTTTGTTATCAGGCTATAGCAATCAGCCCCAGCATTTT.

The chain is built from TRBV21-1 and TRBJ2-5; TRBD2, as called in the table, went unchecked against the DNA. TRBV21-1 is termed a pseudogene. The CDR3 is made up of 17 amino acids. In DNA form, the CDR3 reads TGTGCCAGCACTTCACCCCCAGGAAGCGGGAGACTGGAGACCCAGTACTTC. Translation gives CASTSPPGSGRLETQYF.

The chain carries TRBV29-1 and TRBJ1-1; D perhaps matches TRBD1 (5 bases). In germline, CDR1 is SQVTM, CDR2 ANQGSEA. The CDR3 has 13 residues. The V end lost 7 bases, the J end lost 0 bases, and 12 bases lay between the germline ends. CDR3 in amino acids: CSAEPTVNTEAFF. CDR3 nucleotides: TGCAGCGCCGAACCGACAGTGAACACTGAAGCTTTCTTT.

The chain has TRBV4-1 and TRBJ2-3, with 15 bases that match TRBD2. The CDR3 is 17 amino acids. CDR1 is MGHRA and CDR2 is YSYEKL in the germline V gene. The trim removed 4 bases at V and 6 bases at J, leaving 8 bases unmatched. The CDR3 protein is CASSPPRTSGRGDTQYF. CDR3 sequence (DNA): TGCGCCAGCAGCCCCCCCAGGACTAGCGGGAGGGGGGATACGCAGTATTTT.

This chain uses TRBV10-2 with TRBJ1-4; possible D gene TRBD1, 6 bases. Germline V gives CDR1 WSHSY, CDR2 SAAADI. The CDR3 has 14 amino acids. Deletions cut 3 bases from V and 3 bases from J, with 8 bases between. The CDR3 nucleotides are TGCGCCAGCAGTGAACGGACAGCTAATGAAAAACTGTTTTTT. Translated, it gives CASSERTANEKLFF.

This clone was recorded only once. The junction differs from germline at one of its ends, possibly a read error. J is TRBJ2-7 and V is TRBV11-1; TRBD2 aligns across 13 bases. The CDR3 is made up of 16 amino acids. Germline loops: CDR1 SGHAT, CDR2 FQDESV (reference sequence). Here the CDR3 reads CASSLTGTSGTYGQYF. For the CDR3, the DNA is TGTGCCAGCAGTCTCACCGGGACTAGCGGGACCTACGGGCAGTACTTC.

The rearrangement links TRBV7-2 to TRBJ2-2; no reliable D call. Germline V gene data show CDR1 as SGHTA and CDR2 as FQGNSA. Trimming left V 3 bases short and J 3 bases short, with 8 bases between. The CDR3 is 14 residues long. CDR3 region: CASSLGGYTGELFF. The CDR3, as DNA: TGTGCCAGCAGCTTGGGCGGTTACACCGGGGAGCTGTTTTTT.

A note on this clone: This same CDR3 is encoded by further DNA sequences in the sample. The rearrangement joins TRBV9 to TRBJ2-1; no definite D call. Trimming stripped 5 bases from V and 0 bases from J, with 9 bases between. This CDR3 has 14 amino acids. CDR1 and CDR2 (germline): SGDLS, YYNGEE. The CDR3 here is CASRPLSSYNEQFF. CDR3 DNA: TGTGCCAGCAGACCTTTGAGCTCCTACAATGAGCAGTTCTTC. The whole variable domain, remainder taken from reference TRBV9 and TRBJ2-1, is DSGVTQTPKHLITATGQRVTLRCSPRSGDLSVYWYQQSLDQGLQFLIQYYNGEERAKGNILERFSAQQFPDLHSELNLSSLELGDSALYFCASRPLSSYNEQFFGPGTRLTVL.

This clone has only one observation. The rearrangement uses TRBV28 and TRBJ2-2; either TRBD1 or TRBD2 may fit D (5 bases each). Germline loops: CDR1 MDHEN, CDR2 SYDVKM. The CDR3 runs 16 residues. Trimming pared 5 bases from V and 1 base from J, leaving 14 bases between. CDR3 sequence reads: CASSLFGTENTGELFF. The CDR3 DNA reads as TGTGCCAGCAGTCTCTTTGGGACGGAGAACACCGGGGAGCTGTTTTTT.

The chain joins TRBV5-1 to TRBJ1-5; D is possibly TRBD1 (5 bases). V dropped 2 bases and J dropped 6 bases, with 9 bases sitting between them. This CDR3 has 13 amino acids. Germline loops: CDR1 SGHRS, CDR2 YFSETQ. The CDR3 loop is CASSFQGGQPQHF. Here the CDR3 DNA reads TGCGCCAGCAGCTTCCAGGGCGGTCAGCCCCAGCATTTT.

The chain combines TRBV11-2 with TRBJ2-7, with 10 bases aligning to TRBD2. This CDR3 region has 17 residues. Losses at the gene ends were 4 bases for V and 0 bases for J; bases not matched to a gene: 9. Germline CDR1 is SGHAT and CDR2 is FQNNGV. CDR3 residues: CASSSSGLAASSYEQYF. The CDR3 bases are TGTGCCAGCAGCTCCTCCGGACTAGCGGCCAGCTCCTACGAGCAGTACTTC.

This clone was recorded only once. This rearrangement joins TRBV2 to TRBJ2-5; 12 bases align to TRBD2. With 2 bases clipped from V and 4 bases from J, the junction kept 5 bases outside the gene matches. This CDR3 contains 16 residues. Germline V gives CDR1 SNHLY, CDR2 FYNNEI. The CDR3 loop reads CASSELTSGSTETQYF. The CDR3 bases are TGTGCCAGCAGTGAATTGACTAGCGGGAGTACAGAGACCCAGTACTTC.

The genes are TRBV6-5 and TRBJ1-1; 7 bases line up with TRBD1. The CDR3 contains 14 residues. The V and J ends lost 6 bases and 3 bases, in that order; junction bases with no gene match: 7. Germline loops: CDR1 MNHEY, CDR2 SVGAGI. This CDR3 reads CASRIQGSYTEAFF. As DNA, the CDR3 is TGTGCCAGCAGGATACAGGGGTCGTACACTGAAGCTTTCTTT.

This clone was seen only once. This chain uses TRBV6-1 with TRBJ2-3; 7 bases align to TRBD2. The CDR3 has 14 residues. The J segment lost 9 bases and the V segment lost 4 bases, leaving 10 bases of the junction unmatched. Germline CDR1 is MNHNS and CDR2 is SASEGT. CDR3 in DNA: TGTGCCAGCAGTGGTAATAGCGGGTTAACCACGCAGTATTTT. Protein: CASSGNSGLTTQYF.

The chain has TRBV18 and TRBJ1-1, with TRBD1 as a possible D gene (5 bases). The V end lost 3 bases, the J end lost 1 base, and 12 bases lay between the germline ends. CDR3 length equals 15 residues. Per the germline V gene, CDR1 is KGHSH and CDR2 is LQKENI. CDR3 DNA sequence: TGTGCCAGCTCACCGGACATCAACCGGAACACTGAAGCTTTCTTT. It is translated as CASSPDINRNTEAFF.

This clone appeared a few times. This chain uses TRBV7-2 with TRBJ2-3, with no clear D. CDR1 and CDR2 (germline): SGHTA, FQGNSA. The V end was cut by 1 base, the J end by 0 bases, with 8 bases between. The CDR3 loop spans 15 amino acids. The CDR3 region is CASSLEASSTDTQYF. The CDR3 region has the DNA TGTGCCAGCAGCTTAGAAGCGTCTAGCACAGATACGCAGTATTTT.

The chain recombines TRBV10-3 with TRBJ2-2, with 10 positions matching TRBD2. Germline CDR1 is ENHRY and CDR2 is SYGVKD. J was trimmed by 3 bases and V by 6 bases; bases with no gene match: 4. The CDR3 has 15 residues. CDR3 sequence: CAIRSGRVDTGELFF. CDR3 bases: TGTGCCATCAGAAGCGGGAGGGTTGACACCGGGGAGCTGTTTTTT.

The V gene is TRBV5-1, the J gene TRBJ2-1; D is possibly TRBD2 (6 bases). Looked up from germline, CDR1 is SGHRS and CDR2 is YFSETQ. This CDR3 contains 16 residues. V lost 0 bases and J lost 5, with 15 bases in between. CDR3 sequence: CASSLGLPGRHNEQFF. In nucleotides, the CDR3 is TGCGCCAGCAGCTTGGGGCTGCCCGGGAGACACAATGAGCAGTTCTTC.

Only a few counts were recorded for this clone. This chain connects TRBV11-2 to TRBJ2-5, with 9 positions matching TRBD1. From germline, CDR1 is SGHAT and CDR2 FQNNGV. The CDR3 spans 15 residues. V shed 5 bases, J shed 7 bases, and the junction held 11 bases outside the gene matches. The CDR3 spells CASSLGQGRGGTQYF. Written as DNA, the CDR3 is TGTGCCAGCAGCCTTGGACAGGGGAGGGGTGGGACCCAGTACTTC. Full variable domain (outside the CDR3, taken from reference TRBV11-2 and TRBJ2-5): EAGVAQSPRYKIIEKRQSVAFWCNPISGHATLYWYQQILGQGPKLLIQFQNNGVVDDSQLPKDRFSAERLKGVDSTLKIQPAKLEDSAVYLCASSLGQGRGGTQYFGPGTRLLVL.

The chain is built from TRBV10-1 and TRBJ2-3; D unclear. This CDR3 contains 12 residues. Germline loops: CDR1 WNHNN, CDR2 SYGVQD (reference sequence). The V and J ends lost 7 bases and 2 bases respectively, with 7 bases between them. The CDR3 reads CASTGHTDTQYF. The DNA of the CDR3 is TGCGCCAGCACGGGCCACACAGATACGCAGTATTTT.

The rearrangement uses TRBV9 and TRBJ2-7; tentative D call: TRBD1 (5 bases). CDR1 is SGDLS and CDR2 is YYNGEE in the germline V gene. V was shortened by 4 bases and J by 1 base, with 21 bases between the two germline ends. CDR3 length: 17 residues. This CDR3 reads CASSKDDSSGWSYEQYF. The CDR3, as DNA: TGTGCCAGCAGCAAGGACGACAGTTCAGGATGGTCCTACGAGCAGTACTTC.

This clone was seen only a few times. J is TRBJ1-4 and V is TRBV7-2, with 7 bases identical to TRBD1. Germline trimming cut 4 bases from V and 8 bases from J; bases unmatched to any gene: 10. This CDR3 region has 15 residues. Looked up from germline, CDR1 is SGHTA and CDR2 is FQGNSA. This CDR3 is CASSSTRDSEEKLFF. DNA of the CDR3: TGTGCCAGCAGCTCAACCCGGGACAGTGAGGAAAAACTGTTTTTT.

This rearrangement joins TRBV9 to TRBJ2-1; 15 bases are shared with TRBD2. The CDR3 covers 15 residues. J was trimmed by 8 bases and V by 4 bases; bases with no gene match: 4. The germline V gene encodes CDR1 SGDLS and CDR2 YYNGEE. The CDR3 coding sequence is TGTGCCAGCAGCCCGGGACTAGCGGGAGGATATGAGCAGTTCTTC. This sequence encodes CASSPGLAGGYEQFF.